This T cell receptor beta chain was documented in a study of blood T cells in healthy people across ages. Study findings and constraints: Measured against age, TCR beta diversity per million T cells decreased in a roughly linear manner.

CDR3 size: 15 residues. Per the germline V gene, CDR1 is SNHLY and CDR2 is FYNNEI. V lost 8 bases, J lost 1 base, and 15 bases lay in between. Then a second PCR, running roughly 7 to 11 cycles, was carried out with a sample-barcoded 5' primer and a J-beta primer mix. TCRdb redid the calling of the 5' RACE reads with MiXCR, one entry per CDR3 protein. Here the sample spans 650,000 to 950,000 distinct CDR3 sequences, under 45% being singletons. This clonotype was seen only a few times. Its antigen is not known. Sequenced input: blood. The gene calls are TRBV2 and TRBJ1-5; D remains unclear. This receptor was identified in a man aged 55 to 69 in good health. The DNA of the CDR3 is TGTGCCAGCTGCCAGAGAAGCGGGAGCAATCAGCCCCAGCATTTT. Translating it yields CASCQRSGSNQPQHF. Together with reference TRBV2 and TRBJ1-5, the CDR3 gives the full variable domain: EPEVTQTPSHQVTQMGQEVILRCVPISNHLYFYWYRQILGQKVEFLVSFYNNEISEKSEIFDDQFSVERPDGSNFTLKIRSTKLEDSAMYFCASCQRSGSNQPQHFGDGTRLSIL.